This T cell receptor (beta chain) is drawn from a study of T cells after yellow fever vaccination. Study-wide results and limits: Contaminating bulk clonotypes could be abundant in FACS-sorted repertoires.

As regards this clonotype: The antigen remains undetermined. The junction shows a germline mismatch at one end, possibly a read error.

TCRdb called the 5' RACE reads again in MiXCR, with one record for every CDR3 protein. The sample shows 250,000 to 350,000 distinct CDR3 sequences, approximately 7% of them seen only once. From germline, CDR1 is SQVTM and CDR2 ANQGSEA. This CDR3 comprises 15 residues. The sequences come from PBMCs, collected approximately 40 days after the first yellow fever vaccination. This receptor was identified in a man between 18 and 29 years old who received the YFV17D yellow fever vaccine. This sequence joins TRBV29-1 and TRBJ2-2; 7 nucleotides agree with TRBD1. CDR3 protein: CSVEDRGGPAGERFF. The CDR3 DNA is TGCAGCGTTGAAGATAGAGGGGGCCCCGCCGGGGAGCGGTTTTTT.